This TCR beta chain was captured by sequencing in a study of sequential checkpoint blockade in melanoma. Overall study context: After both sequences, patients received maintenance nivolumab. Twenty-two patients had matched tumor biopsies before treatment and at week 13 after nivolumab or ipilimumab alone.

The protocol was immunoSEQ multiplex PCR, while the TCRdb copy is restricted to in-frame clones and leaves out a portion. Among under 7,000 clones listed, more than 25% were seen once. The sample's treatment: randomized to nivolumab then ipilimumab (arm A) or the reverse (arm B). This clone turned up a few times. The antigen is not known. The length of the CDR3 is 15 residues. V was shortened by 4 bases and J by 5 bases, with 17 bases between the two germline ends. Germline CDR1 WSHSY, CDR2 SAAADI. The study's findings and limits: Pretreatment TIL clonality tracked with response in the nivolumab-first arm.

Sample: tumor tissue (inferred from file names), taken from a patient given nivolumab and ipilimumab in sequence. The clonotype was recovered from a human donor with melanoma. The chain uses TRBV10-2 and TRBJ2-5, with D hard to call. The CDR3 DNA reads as TGCGCCAGCAGTGTCTATAAGGGTCCCGGGGAGACCCAGTACTTC. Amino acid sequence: CASSVYKGPGETQYF.